A single sample gave rise to the 15 T cell receptor beta chains below, sequenced in a study of OX40 agonist ivuxolimab in advanced cancers. Sequenced by immunoSEQ multiplex PCR; TCRdb stores in-frame clones only, minus some. The table lists about 49,000 clones, about 85% of them singletons. Source: CD4+ or CD8+ T cells sorted from blood, taken in a trial of the OX40 agonist ivuxolimab. The receptors shown here come from an adult with an advanced solid tumor such as melanoma, head and neck, liver or kidney cancer.

The J gene is TRBJ2-1, the V gene TRBV7-9, with no clear D. CDR3 length: 12 residues. Trimming took off 5 bases at V and 10 bases at J, with 12 bases between the two ends. Germline V lookup: CDR1 SEHNR, CDR2 FQNEAQ (reference sequence). The DNA for the CDR3 is TGTGCCAGCAGCGACATACCCGGCGAGCAGTTCTTC. This translates into CASSDIPGEQFF.

The chain has TRBV9 and TRBJ2-1, with TRBD2 as a possible D gene (5 bases). Between the trimmed V and J ends, which lost 4 bases and 6 bases, there was a span of 20 bases. CDR3 length: 16 residues. The germline CDR1 and CDR2 sequences are SGDLS and YYNGEE. CDR3: CASSREGAARINEQFF. CDR3 nucleotide sequence: TGTGCCAGCAGCCGCGAGGGAGCGGCAAGGATCAATGAGCAGTTCTTC.

This clone has a single count. This rearrangement joins TRBV7-8 to TRBJ1-2; no clear D gene. CDR1 is SGHVS and CDR2 is FQNEAQ in the germline V gene. Trimming shortened V by 4 bases and J by 8 bases, and 17 bases separated the two germline ends. CDR3 length: 14 residues. The CDR3 DNA reads TGTGCCAGCAGCTCCCAGGTACTACCTAGGGGCTACACCTTC. Encoded protein: CASSSQVLPRGYTF.

The gene calls are TRBV7-6 and TRBJ2-3, with TRBD2 identical over 10 bases. Trimming cost V 5 bases and J 4 bases; bases outside gene matches: 3. Germline V gene data show CDR1 as SGHVS and CDR2 as FNYEAQ. The CDR3 is 14 residues long. The CDR3 spells CASSPSGGADTQYF. The CDR3 DNA sequence: TGTGCCAGCAGCCCAAGCGGGGGGGCAGATACGCAGTATTTT.

This clone was observed a handful of times. Other DNA sequences in the same sample also yield this CDR3. This chain connects TRBV7-9 to TRBJ2-7; D is ambiguous. CDR1 SEHNR and CDR2 FQNEAQ come from the germline V gene (reference sequence). CDR3 length: 12 amino acids. The germline V and J ends were trimmed by 3 bases and 0 bases, with 3 bases remaining between them. The CDR3: CASSLGSYEQYF. The CDR3 DNA sequence: TGTGCCAGCAGCTTGGGCTCCTACGAGCAGTACTTC. Filled out from reference TRBV7-9 and TRBJ2-7, the complete variable domain reads DTGVSQNPRHKITKRGQNVTFRCDPISEHNRLYWYRQTLGQGPEFLTYFQNEAQLEKSRLLSDRFSAERPKGSFSTLEIQRTEQGDSAMYLCASSLGSYEQYFGPGTRLTVT.

CDR3 protein: CASRLKDTSYEQYF. DNA for the CDR3: TGTGCCAGCAGACTAAAGGACACTTCCTACGAGCAGTACTTC. The V and J genes are TRBV27 and TRBJ2-7, with D maybe TRBD1 (5 bases). CDR3 length equals 14 residues. CDR1 and CDR2 (germline): MNHEY, SMNVEV (reference sequence). V was shortened by 6 bases and J by 1 base, with 13 bases between the two germline ends.

The chain employs TRBV7-8 and TRBJ1-2, with 9 nucleotides matching TRBD1. Trimming cost V 5 bases and J 5 bases; bases outside gene matches: 12. Germline CDR1 reads SGHVS; CDR2 reads FQNEAQ. The CDR3 covers 16 residues. DNA of the CDR3: TGTGCCAGCAGCACTCCCGGGACAGGGTCGCTATATGGCTACACCTTC. Its protein is CASSTPGTGSLYGYTF. Combining the CDR3 with reference TRBV7-8 and TRBJ1-2 gives the whole variable domain GAGVSQSPRYKVAKRGQDVALRCDPISGHVSLFWYQQALGQGPEFLTYFQNEAQLDKSGLPSDRFFAERPEGSVSTLKIQRTQQEDSAVYLCASSTPGTGSLYGYTFGSGTRLTVV.

V gene TRBV7-9 combines with J gene TRBJ1-3; no clear D. CDR1 and CDR2 (germline): SEHNR, FQNEAQ (reference sequence). V lost 3 bases and J 1 base, leaving 4 bases between the germline ends. CDR3 size: 13 residues. CDR3 sequence (DNA): TGTGCCAGCAGCTTTAAGTCTGGAAACACCATATATTTT. Amino acids: CASSFKSGNTIYF.

The CDR3 sequence: CASDLSGADEQYV. CDR3 sequence (DNA): TGTGCCAGTGACCTGTCGGGGGCTGACGAGCAGTACGTC. This chain uses TRBV6-1 with TRBJ2-7; the D call may be TRBD1 or TRBD2 (6 bases each). V lost 9 bases, J lost 5 bases, and 17 bases lay in between. Germline-derived CDR1 and CDR2 are MNHNS and SASEGT. CDR3 length: 13 amino acids.

V and J are TRBV7-9 and TRBJ2-2; D unresolved. The CDR3 covers 13 residues. V lost 3 bases and J lost 1, with 3 bases in between. Germline V gene lookup returns CDR1 SEHNR and CDR2 FQNEAQ (reference sequence). CDR3 coding DNA: TGTGCCAGCAGCTTCCGGAACACCGGGGAGCTGTTTTTT. This codes for CASSFRNTGELFF.

V is TRBV11-2 and J is TRBJ2-7; the D gene is possibly TRBD2 (6 bases). Germline lookup yields CDR1 SGHAT and CDR2 FQNNGV. The CDR3 totals 14 residues. V lost 3 bases and J lost 3, with 12 bases in between. The CDR3, as DNA: TGTGCCAGCAGCTTGGGGGGACGGAGCTACGAGCAGTACTTC. Translated, it gives CASSLGGRSYEQYF.

The rearrangement uses TRBV11-2 and TRBJ2-5; possible D gene TRBD2, 6 bases. The CDR3 has 13 amino acids. The germline CDR1 and CDR2 sequences are SGHAT and FQNNGV. Deletions cut 1 base from V and 10 bases from J, with 13 bases between. The chain's CDR3 is CASSLVQGGDQYF. CDR3 coding DNA: TGTGCCAGCAGCTTAGTTCAGGGAGGCGACCAGTACTTC.

CDR3 DNA sequence: TGCGCCAGCAGTCATTCTACCGGGACACCTAATGAAAAACTGTTTTTT. As protein: CASSHSTGTPNEKLFF. The V and J genes are TRBV23-1 and TRBJ1-4, with D possibly TRBD1 on 6 matching bases. TRBV23-1 is flagged as an ORF with uncertain function. There are 16 residues in the CDR3. V shed 3 bases and J shed 3 bases, with 14 bases lying between them.

As DNA, the CDR3 is TGTGCCAGCAGCGCCTTCCCGCTGGACACCTCGAGCTCCTATAATTCACCCCTCCACTTT. It specifies CASSAFPLDTSSSYNSPLHF. V gene TRBV9 combines with J gene TRBJ1-6, with D maybe TRBD1 (5 bases). Germline CDR1 SGDLS, CDR2 YYNGEE. This CDR3 is built from 20 residues. V was pared by 3 bases and J by 0 bases, with 22 bases between.

This rearrangement joins TRBV4-3 to TRBJ1-2; D gene unclear. V was pared by 4 bases and J by 0 bases, with 15 bases between. The germline CDR1 and CDR2 sequences are LGHNA and YSLEER. This CDR3 has 16 residues. CDR3 DNA sequence: TGCGCCAGCAGCCTATCACGATTCGGAGCTAACTATGGCTACACCTTC. This codes for CASSLSRFGANYGYTF.